This T cell receptor beta chain was observed in a study of early T cells in non-severe SARS-CoV-2 infection. Looking at the study overall: Sequencing of bulk RNA from unsorted whole blood was done, without chain pairing. Study-level results: VDJdb-based annotation leaned toward anti-spike CD8 responses and missed private and CD4 specificities.

TCRdb reprocessed the 5' RACE reads via MiXCR and lists one record per CDR3 protein. This sample has some 60,000 distinct CDR3 sequences, with around 9% found just once. Remarks on this clonotype: Its cognate antigen is unknown.

CDR1 MDHEN and CDR2 SYDVKM come from the germline V gene. The CDR3 is 11 residues long. V shed 6 bases, J shed 10 bases, and the junction held 5 bases outside the gene matches. The sequenced sample was whole blood. The TCR was taken from an adult who was a healthcare worker with PCR-confirmed SARS-CoV-2 infection or an uninfected control (not recorded which). V and J are TRBV28 and TRBJ1-2; TRBD1 matches 7 bases. CDR3 nucleotide sequence: TGTGCCAGCAGGGGACAGCCCGCCTACACCTTC. As protein: CASRGQPAYTF.